This T cell receptor beta chain was sequenced during a study of regulatory T cells. Per the germline V gene, CDR1 is MNHNS and CDR2 is SASEGT. CDR3 length: 15 residues. With respect to this clone: Its antigen is currently unknown.

Study conclusions and caveats: In CD3G-deficient patients, conventional CD4+ T cells were enriched for hydrophobic CDR3 residues at positions 6 and 7.

The PCR used 52 TRBV and 13 TRBJ primers. The assay was immunoSEQ multiplex PCR, and TCRdb's table has in-frame clones only and misses some. The sample holds about 17,000 clones, 75% to 85% seen once. The source of this sequence is a person aged 30 to 39 with CD3G deficiency. The specimen sequenced was conventional CD4+ T cells sorted from blood. The V call is TRBV6-1, the J call TRBJ2-5; no clear D. TRBJ2-7 explains the end of the DNA better; the J call may be wrong. The CDR3 spells CASSVDSRSSYEQYF. The CDR3 DNA is TGTGCCAGCAGCGTTGACTCCAGGAGCTCCTACGAGCAGTACTTC.